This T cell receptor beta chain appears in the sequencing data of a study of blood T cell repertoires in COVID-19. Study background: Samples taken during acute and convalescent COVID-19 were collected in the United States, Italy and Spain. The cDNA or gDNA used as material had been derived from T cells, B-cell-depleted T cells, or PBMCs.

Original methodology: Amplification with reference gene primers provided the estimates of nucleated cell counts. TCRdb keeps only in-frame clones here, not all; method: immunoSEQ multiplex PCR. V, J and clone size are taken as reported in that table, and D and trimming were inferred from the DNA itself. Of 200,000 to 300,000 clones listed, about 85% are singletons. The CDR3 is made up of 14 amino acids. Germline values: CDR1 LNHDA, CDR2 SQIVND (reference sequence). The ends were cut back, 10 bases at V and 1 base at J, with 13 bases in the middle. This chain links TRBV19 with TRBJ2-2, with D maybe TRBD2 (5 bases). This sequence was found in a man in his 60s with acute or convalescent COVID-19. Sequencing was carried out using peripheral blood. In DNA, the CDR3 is TGTGCCACTCTACTACGGGGGAACACCGGGGAGCTGTTTTTT. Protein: CATLLRGNTGELFF.